The 16 T cell receptor beta chains below all came from one sample that was sequenced in a study of OX40 agonist ivuxolimab in advanced cancers. The table came from immunoSEQ multiplex PCR; TCRdb's copy has only in-frame clones and leaves some out. The sample consists of 70,000 or so clones, about four fifths of them appearing once. Here the sequenced sample was CD4+ or CD8+ T cells sorted from blood, taken in a trial of the OX40 agonist ivuxolimab. These TCRs come from an adult with an advanced solid tumor such as melanoma, head and neck, liver or kidney cancer.

V and J are TRBV10-3 and TRBJ1-4; D call uncertain. The V end lost 6 bases, the J end lost 8 bases, and 13 bases lay between the germline ends. The CDR3 spans 13 residues. CDR1 and CDR2 from the germline V gene are ENHRY and SYGVKD. CDR3 in amino acids: CAIRETEREKLFF. Here the CDR3 DNA reads TGTGCCATCAGGGAAACGGAGCGAGAAAAACTGTTTTTT.

J is TRBJ1-2 and V is TRBV7-9; the D gene is possibly TRBD1 (5 bases). The ends were cut back, 2 bases at V and 6 bases at J, with 10 bases in the middle. This CDR3 region has 13 residues. CDR1 is SEHNR and CDR2 is FQNEAQ in the germline V gene (reference sequence). The CDR3 protein is CASSLRGFDGYTF. In DNA form, the CDR3 reads TGTGCCAGCAGCTTAAGGGGTTTCGATGGCTACACCTTC.

Comments on this clone: This sample includes further DNA sequences coding for the same CDR3. The genes are TRBV23-1 and TRBJ1-5, with D unclear. TRBV23-1 is classed as an ORF, of uncertain function. The CDR3 extends over 14 amino acids. V shed 4 bases and J shed 10 bases, with 17 bases lying between them. The CDR3 sequence: CASSPTLGVYPQHF. CDR3 DNA sequence: TGCGCCAGCAGTCCAACTCTTGGAGTCTACCCCCAGCATTTT.

The chain links TRBV27 to TRBJ2-7; no reliable D call. Trimming shortened V by 3 bases and J by 7 bases, and 10 bases separated the two germline ends. This CDR3 has 12 amino acids. Germline values: CDR1 MNHEY, CDR2 SMNVEV (reference sequence). CDR3 sequence reads: CASSFRAGEQYF. The CDR3 DNA is TGTGCCAGCAGTTTCCGGGCCGGGGAGCAGTACTTC.

A note on this clone: At one of its ends the junction is not consistent with the germline gene, which may arise from a read error. The V call is TRBV5-1, the J call TRBJ2-7; 10 nucleotides line up with TRBD1. Germline V gives CDR1 SGHRS, CDR2 YFSETQ. This CDR3 comprises 15 residues. This CDR3 is CASSSTGGLSNEQYF. The CDR3 coding sequence is TGCGCCAGCAGCTCGACAGGGGGCCTCTCCAACGAGCAGTACTTC.

This clone was found a few times. V is TRBV27 and J is TRBJ1-4, with D perhaps TRBD1 (6 bases). Trimming shortened V by 0 bases and J by 5 bases, and 16 bases separated the two germline ends. Germline CDR1 is MNHEY and CDR2 is SMNVEV (reference sequence). This CDR3 is 17 amino acids long. CDR3 region: CASSLSLPGRGNEKLFF. The DNA for the CDR3 is TGTGCCAGCAGTTTATCCCTACCGGGCAGGGGAAATGAAAAACTGTTTTTT. Using reference TRBV27 and TRBJ1-4 for the parts outside the CDR3, the full variable domain is EAQVTQNPRYLITVTGKKLTVTCSQNMNHEYMSWYRQDPGLGLRQIYYSMNVEVTDKGDVPEGYKVSRKEKRNFPLILESPSPNQTSLYFCASSLSLPGRGNEKLFFGSGTQLSVL.

This clone was counted once. The chain joins TRBV18 to TRBJ1-1; tentatively, D is TRBD1 (5 bases). Trimming removed 6 bases at V and 5 bases at J, with 13 bases between. The germline V gene has CDR1 KGHSH and CDR2 LQKENI. CDR3 size: 13 residues. The CDR3 here is CASSSTGTTEAFF. DNA of the CDR3: TGTGCCAGCTCCTCAACAGGTACGACTGAAGCTTTCTTT.

V is TRBV5-1 and J is TRBJ1-4; D unclear. Per the germline V gene, CDR1 is SGHRS and CDR2 is YFSETQ. V lost 0 bases and J 7 bases, leaving 13 bases between the germline ends. The CDR3 totals 15 residues. Here the CDR3 DNA reads TGCGCCAGCAGCTTGGGGGGTAGCTTTGGTGAAAAACTGTTTTTT. Its translation: CASSLGGSFGEKLFF.

The CDR3 DNA sequence: TGTGCCAGCAGGTTACAGGGGACTGGAAACACCATATATTTT. Its protein is CASRLQGTGNTIYF. The chain employs TRBV27 and TRBJ1-3; TRBD1 matches 7 bases. V lost 6 bases to trimming and J lost 2 bases; unmatched junction nucleotides: 4. The germline V gene encodes CDR1 MNHEY and CDR2 SMNVEV (reference sequence). This CDR3 spans 14 amino acids.

This sequence joins TRBV27 and TRBJ2-5, with 14 bases matching TRBD2. The J call could be wrong; TRBJ2-7 is a better fit for the DNA end. Germline CDR1 MNHEY, CDR2 SMNVEV (reference sequence). The CDR3 has 17 amino acids. The CDR3 coding sequence is TGTGCCAGCAGGTCTCATCGGACTAGCGGGGGGAATGGCGAGCAGTACTTC. This codes for CASRSHRTSGGNGEQYF.

The J gene is TRBJ2-1, the V gene TRBV18; D might be TRBD1 (6 bases). The CDR3 is 15 amino acids. Per germline, CDR1 KGHSH and CDR2 LQKENI. The V gene lost 3 bases and the J gene lost 6 bases, with 15 bases spanning the gap. In nucleotides, the CDR3 is TGTGCCAGCTCACCGGGTCTAGGGGGTCTCAATGAGCAGTTCTTC. The encoded protein is CASSPGLGGLNEQFF.

The rearrangement links TRBV30 to TRBJ1-4; 7 bases are shared with TRBD1. V lost 5 bases and J lost 3; bases outside the gene matches: 3. Germline lookup yields CDR1 GTSNPN and CDR2 SVGIG (reference sequence). The CDR3 loop spans 13 amino acids. CDR3 bases: TGTGCCTGGCAGACAGGGCCTAATGAAAAACTGTTTTTT. Translated: CAWQTGPNEKLFF.

The V and J genes are TRBV5-1 and TRBJ2-1, with D tentatively TRBD1 (6 bases). Germline lookup yields CDR1 SGHRS and CDR2 YFSETQ. V was trimmed by 0 bases and J by 9 bases, leaving 10 bases between them. The CDR3 length is 13 residues. DNA for the CDR3: TGCGCCAGCAGCTTGGGGCAGGGGCCTGAGCAGTTCTTC. Protein sequence: CASSLGQGPEQFF.

This clone came up once. V and J are TRBV5-6 and TRBJ1-6; 8 bases fit TRBD1. The V segment lost 4 bases and the J segment 10 bases; nucleotides outside the gene matches: 10. Germline CDR1 SGHDT, CDR2 YYEEEE. CDR3 length equals 15 residues. The CDR3 is CASSPDGTGKSPLHF. CDR3 coding DNA: TGTGCCAGCAGCCCGGACGGGACAGGAAAGTCACCCCTCCACTTT.

This clone was counted a few times. The chain is built from TRBV4-2 and TRBJ1-2; a weak D match, TRBD1 (5 bases). Trimming took off 0 bases at V and 4 bases at J, with 12 bases between the two ends. Germline CDR1 and CDR2: LGHNA and YNFKEQ. The length of the CDR3 is 15 residues. CDR3 DNA: TGTGCCAGCAGCCAAGATCGGACGGGGCTCTATGGCTACACCTTC. This encodes CASSQDRTGLYGYTF.

This chain connects TRBV7-8 to TRBJ2-5; 9 nucleotides match TRBD2. After removal of 5 bases from V and 2 bases from J, the junction contained 9 bases not matched to a gene. CDR3 size: 16 residues. The V gene's germline CDR1 is SGHVS and CDR2 FQNEAQ. In DNA, the CDR3 is TGTGCCAGCAGCCCCTTCAGCGGGGGGACACAAGAGACCCAGTACTTC. Translation gives CASSPFSGGTQETQYF.